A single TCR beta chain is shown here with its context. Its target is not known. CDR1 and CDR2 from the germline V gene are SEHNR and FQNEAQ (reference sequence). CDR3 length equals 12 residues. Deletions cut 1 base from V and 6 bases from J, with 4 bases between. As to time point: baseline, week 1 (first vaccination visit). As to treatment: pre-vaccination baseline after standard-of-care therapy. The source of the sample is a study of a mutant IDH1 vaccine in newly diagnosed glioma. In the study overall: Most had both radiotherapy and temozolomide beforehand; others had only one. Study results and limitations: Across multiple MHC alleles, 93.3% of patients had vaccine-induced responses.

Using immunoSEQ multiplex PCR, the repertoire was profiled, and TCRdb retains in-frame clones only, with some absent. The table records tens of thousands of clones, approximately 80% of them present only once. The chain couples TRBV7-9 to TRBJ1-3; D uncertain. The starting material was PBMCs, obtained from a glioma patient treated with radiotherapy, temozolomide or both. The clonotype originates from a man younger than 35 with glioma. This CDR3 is CASSLGENTIYF. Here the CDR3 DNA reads TGTGCCAGCAGCTTAGGGGAAAACACCATATATTTT.